This T cell receptor (beta chain) is drawn from a study of shared clonotypes between healthy human individuals. Positive CCR7 selection of CD45RO-negative cells yielded the naive CD8 cells, and terminally differentiated effector memory CD45RA+ cells were excluded. As originally analysed: ImmunoSEQ yielded junction-only sequences lacking quality scores, so filtering differed. Generated by immunoSEQ multiplex PCR, the TCRdb table keeps only in-frame clones and is missing some. Clone size and V and J calls were adopted from that table, with D and trimming inferred from the DNA. Seen here are about 2 million clones, about 94% observed once, and the top ten hold 0.85% to 1.2%. The source material was naive CD8+ T cells sorted from blood. The source is a man aged 18 to 29 in good health.

The CDR3 bases are TGCGCCAGCAGTGGAATGACAGGGGCACCGAACACTGAAGCTTTCTTT. Translated, it gives CASSGMTGAPNTEAFF. The chain uses TRBV10-1 and TRBJ1-1, with 8 bases fitting TRBD1. After removal of 4 bases from V and 1 base from J, the junction contained 8 bases not matched to a gene. This CDR3 region has 16 residues. Germline V gene sequence: CDR1 WNHNN, CDR2 SYGVQD (reference sequence).